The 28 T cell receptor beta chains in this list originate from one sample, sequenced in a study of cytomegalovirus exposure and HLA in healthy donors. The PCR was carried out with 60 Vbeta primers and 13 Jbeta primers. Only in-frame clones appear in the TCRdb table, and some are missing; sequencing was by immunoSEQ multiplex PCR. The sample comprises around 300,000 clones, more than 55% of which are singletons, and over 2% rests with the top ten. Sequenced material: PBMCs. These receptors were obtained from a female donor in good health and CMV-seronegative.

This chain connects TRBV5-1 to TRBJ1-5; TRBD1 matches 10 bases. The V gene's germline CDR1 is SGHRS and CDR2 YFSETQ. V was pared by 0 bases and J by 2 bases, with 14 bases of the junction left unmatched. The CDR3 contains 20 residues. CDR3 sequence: CASSLGSGTGAVGGNQPQHF. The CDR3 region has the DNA TGCGCCAGCAGCTTGGGGTCGGGGACAGGGGCCGTTGGGGGCAATCAGCCCCAGCATTTT.

The CDR3 region is CSVGAAASYEQYF. The CDR3 nucleotides read TGCAGCGTTGGGGCAGCCGCTTCCTACGAGCAGTACTTC. This chain links TRBV29-1 with TRBJ2-7; D ambiguous. V lost 4 bases, J lost 1 base, and 11 bases lay in between. Germline CDR1 reads SQVTM; CDR2 reads ANQGSEA. CDR3 length equals 13 residues.

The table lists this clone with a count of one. CDR3 loop: CATSLAGGPYEQYF. Written as DNA, the CDR3 is TGTGCCACTTCGCTAGCGGGAGGGCCTTACGAGCAGTACTTC. The genes are TRBV2 and TRBJ2-7, with 12 nucleotides matching TRBD2. The CDR3 sequence is 14 residues long. Per germline, CDR1 SNHLY and CDR2 FYNNEI. The J segment lost 4 bases and the V segment lost 10 bases, leaving 8 bases of the junction unmatched.

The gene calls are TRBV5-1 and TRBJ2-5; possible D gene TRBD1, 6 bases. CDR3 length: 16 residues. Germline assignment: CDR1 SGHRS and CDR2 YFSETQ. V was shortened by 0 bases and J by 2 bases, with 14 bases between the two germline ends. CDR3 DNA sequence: TGCGCCAGCAGCTTGGATACGGTTACAGGGCAAGAGACCCAGTACTTC. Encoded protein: CASSLDTVTGQETQYF.

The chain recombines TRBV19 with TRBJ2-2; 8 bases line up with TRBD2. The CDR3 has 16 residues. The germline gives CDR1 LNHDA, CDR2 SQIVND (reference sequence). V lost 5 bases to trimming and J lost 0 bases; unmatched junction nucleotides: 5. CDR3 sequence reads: CASSLIAGTNTGELFF. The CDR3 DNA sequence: TGTGCCAGTAGTCTGATAGCGGGGACGAACACCGGGGAGCTGTTTTTT.

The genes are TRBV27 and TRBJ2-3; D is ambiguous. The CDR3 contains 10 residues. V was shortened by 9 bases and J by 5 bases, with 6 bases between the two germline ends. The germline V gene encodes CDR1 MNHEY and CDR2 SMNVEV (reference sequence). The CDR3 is CASILDTQYF. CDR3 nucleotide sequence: TGTGCCAGTATCCTAGATACGCAGTATTTT.

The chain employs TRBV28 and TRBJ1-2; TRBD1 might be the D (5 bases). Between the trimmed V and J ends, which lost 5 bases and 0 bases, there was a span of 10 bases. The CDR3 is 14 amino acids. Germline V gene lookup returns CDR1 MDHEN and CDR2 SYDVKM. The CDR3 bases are TGTGCCAGCAGTAATCAGGGTTCTAACTATGGCTACACCTTC. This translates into CASSNQGSNYGYTF.

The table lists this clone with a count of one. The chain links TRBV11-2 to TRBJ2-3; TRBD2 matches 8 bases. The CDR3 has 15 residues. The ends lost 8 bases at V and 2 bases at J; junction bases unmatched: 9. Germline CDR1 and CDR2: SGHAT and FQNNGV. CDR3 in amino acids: CASGMAGGSTDTQYF. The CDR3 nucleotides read TGTGCCAGCGGCATGGCGGGGGGTTCCACAGATACGCAGTATTTT.

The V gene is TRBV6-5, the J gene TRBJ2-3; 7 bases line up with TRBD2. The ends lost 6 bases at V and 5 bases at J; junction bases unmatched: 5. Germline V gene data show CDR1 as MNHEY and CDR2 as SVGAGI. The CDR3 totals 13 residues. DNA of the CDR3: TGTGCCAGCAGATCCTCGGGGGGAGATACGCAGTATTTT. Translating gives CASRSSGGDTQYF.

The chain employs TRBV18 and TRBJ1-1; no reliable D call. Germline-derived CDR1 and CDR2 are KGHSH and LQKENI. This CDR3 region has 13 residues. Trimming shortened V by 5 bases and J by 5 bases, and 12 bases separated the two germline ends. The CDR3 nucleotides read TGTGCCAGCTCAGTAGCGGGGTATACTGAAGCTTTCTTT. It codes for CASSVAGYTEAFF. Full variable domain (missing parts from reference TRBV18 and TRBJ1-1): NAGVMQNPRHLVRRRGQEARLRCSPMKGHSHVYWYRQLPEEGLKFMVYLQKENIIDESGMPKERFSAEFPKEGPSILRIQQVVRGDSAAYFCASSVAGYTEAFFGQGTRLTVV.

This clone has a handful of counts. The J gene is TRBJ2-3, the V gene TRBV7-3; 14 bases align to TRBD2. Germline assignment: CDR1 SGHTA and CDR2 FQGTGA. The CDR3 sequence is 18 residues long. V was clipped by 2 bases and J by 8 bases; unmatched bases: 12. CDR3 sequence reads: CASSLLPGTSGRGGTQYF. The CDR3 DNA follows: TGTGCCAGCAGCTTACTTCCCGGGACTAGCGGGAGAGGGGGTACGCAGTATTTT.

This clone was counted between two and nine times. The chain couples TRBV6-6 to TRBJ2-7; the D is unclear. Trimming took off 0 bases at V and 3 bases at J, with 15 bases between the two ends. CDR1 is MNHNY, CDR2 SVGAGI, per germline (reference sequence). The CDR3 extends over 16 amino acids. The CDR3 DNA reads TGTGCCAGCAGTTACTCCGACCCCAGCGATCTCTACGAGCAGTACTTC. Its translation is CASSYSDPSDLYEQYF.

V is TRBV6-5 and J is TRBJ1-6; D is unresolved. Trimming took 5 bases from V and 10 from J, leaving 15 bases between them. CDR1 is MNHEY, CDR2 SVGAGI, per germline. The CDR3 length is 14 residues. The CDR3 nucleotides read TGTGCCAGCAGTACGGACGCGAGGGTGTCACCCCTCCACTTT. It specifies CASSTDARVSPLHF.

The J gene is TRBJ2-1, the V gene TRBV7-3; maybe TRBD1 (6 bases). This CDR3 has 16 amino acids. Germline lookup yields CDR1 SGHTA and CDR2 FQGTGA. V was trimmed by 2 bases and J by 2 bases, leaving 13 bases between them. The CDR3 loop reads CASSLWNRDPYNEQFF. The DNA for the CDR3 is TGTGCCAGCAGCTTATGGAACAGGGACCCCTACAATGAGCAGTTCTTC.

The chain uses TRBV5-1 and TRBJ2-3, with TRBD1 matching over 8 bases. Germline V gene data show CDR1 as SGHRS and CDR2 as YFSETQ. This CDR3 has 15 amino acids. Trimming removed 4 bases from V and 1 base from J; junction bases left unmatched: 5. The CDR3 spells CASSRQGRGTDTQYF. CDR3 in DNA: TGCGCCAGCAGCCGACAGGGGCGAGGCACAGATACGCAGTATTTT.

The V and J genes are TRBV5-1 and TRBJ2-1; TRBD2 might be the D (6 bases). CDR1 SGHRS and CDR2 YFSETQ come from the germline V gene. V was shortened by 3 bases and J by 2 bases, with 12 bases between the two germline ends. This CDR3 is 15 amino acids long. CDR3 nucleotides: TGCGCCAGCAGCTCGGGACTTAGCGCCTACAATGAGCAGTTCTTC. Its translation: CASSSGLSAYNEQFF.

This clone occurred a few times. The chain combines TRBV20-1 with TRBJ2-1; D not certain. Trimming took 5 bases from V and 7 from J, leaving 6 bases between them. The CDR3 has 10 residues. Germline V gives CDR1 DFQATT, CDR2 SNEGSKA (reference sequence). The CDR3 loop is CSALRNEQFF. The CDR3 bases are TGCAGTGCTCTTCGTAATGAGCAGTTCTTC.

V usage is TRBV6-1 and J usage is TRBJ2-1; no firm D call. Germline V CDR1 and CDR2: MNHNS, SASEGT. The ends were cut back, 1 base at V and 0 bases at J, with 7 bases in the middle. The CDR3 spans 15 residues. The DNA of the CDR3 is TGTGCCAGCAGTGAAGGTACTCGCTCCTACAATGAGCAGTTCTTC. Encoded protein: CASSEGTRSYNEQFF.

The CDR3, as DNA: TGTGCCAGCAGCGGGACAACAGGGTTAGATACGCAGTATTTT. This sequence encodes CASSGTTGLDTQYF. The genes are TRBV5-8 and TRBJ2-3, with D perhaps TRBD1 (6 bases). The germline CDR1 and CDR2 sequences are SGHTS and YDEGEE. The ends were cut back, 4 bases at V and 5 bases at J, with 14 bases in the middle. The CDR3 has 14 residues.

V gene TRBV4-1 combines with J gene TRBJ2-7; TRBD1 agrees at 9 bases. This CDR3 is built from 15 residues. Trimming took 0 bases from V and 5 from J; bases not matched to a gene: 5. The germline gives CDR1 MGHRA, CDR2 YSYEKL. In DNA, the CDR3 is TGCGCCAGCAGCCAAGAGGGACAGGGTCACCACGAGCAGTACTTC. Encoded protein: CASSQEGQGHHEQYF.

In DNA, the CDR3 is TGTGCCTGGAGCCGGGGGAGCAGGGAAGCCTACGAGCAGTACTTC. The encoded protein is CAWSRGSREAYEQYF. The rearrangement joins TRBV30 to TRBJ2-7; TRBD2 is a possible D gene (6 bases). V was clipped by 3 bases and J by 2 bases, with 17 bases between them. The CDR3 runs to 15 residues. Per germline, CDR1 GTSNPN and CDR2 SVGIG (reference sequence).

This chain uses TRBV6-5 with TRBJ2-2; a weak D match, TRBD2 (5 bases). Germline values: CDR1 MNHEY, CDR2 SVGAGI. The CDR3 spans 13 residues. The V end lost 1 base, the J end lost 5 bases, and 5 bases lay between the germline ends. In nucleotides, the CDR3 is TGTGCCAGCAGTTACTGGGAGACCGGGGAGCTGTTTTTT. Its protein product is CASSYWETGELFF.

This CDR3 is CASSTRAGANVLTF. For the CDR3, the DNA is TGTGCCAGTAGTACGAGGGCCGGGGCCAACGTCCTGACTTTC. This chain links TRBV19 with TRBJ2-6; D is possibly TRBD2 (5 bases). The CDR3 spans 14 residues. Trimming took 4 bases from V and 4 from J, leaving 8 bases between them. Germline assignment: CDR1 LNHDA and CDR2 SQIVND (reference sequence).

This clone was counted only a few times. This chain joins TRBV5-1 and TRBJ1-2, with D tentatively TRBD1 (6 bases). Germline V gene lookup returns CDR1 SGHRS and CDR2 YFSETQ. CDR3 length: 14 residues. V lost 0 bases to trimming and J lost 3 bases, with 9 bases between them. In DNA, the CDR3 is TGCGCCAGCAGCTTGGACAGGGAACACTATGGCTACACCTTC. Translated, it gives CASSLDREHYGYTF.

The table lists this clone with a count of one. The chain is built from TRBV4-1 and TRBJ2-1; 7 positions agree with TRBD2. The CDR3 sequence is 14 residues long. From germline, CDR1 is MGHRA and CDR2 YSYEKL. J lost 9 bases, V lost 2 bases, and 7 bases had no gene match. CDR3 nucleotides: TGCGCCAGCAGCCAAAGGCGGGAGTTAGGTGAGCAGTTCTTC. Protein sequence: CASSQRRELGEQFF.

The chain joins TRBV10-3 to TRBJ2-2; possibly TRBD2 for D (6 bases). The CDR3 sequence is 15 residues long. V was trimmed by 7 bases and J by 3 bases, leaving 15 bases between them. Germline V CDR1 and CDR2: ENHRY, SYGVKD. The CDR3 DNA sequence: TGTGCCATCACCGACGGGGGATTTGACACCGGGGAGCTGTTTTTT. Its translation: CAITDGGFDTGELFF.

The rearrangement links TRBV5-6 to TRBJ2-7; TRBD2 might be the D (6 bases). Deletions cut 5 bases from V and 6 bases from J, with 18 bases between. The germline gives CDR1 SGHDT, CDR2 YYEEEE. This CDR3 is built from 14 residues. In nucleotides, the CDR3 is TGTGCCAGCAGTTGGGTGCTTCAGGGAGGCGAGCAGTACTTC. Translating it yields CASSWVLQGGEQYF.

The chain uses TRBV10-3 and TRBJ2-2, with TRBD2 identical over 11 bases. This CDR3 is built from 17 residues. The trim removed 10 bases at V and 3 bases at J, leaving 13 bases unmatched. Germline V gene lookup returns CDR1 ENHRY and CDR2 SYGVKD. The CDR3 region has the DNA TGTGCCACCCACCACCGGACTAGCGGGCTATACACCGGGGAGCTGTTTTTT. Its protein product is CATHHRTSGLYTGELFF.